Listed below are T cell receptor beta chains from one sample, sequenced in a study of blood T cell repertoires in COVID-19. Using immunoSEQ multiplex PCR, the repertoire was profiled, and TCRdb retains in-frame clones only, with some absent. The table shows 300,000 to 400,000 clones, with around 88% occurring only once. Sequenced material: peripheral blood. The receptors shown here come from a woman in her 30s with COVID-19, enrolled during active disease. The CDR3 runs from the conserved cysteine through the conserved F or W. A D gene is named only where the DNA matches it firmly. Size is omitted from some rows. Given values are once, few, many or a class for expanded clones.

V	J	D	size	CDR3	DNA
TRBV27	TRBJ2-7	NA	NA	CASGYASGSEQYF	TGTGCCAGCGGGTACGCTTCCGGGAGCGAGCAGTACTTC
TRBV5-6	TRBJ2-3	TRBD1	NA	CATRDRDTDTQYF	TGTGCCACCAGGGACAGGGACACAGATACGCAGTATTTT
TRBV3-1/TRBV3-2	TRBJ1-4	NA	NA	CASSPERQAATNEKLFF	TGTGCCAGCAGCCCAGAGAGACAGGCAGCAACTAATGAAAAACTGTTTTTT
TRBV4-1	TRBJ2-1	NA	NA	CASSEFYNEQFF	TGCGCCAGCAGTGAGTTCTACAATGAGCAGTTCTTC
TRBV11-2	TRBJ1-1	TRBD1	NA	CASSLTGTGNTEAFF	TGTGCCAGCAGTTTAACCGGGACAGGGAATACTGAAGCTTTCTTT
TRBV3-1/TRBV3-2	TRBJ2-2	TRBD1	few	CASSRDSDNTGELFF	TGTGCCAGCAGCAGGGACAGCGATAACACCGGGGAGCTGTTTTTT
TRBV2	TRBJ2-3	NA	NA	CASSETLLLTDTQYF	TGTGCCAGCAGTGAAACCCTACTCCTCACAGATACGCAGTATTTT
TRBV4-3	TRBJ2-3	TRBD2	many	CASSQGLARGGTDTQYF	TGCGCCAGCAGCCAAGGGCTTGCGCGGGGGGGTACAGATACGCAGTATTTT
TRBV7-9	TRBJ2-5	NA	once	CASSLGSLRLQGGETQYF	TGTGCCAGCAGCTTAGGGAGCCTGCGGCTCCAGGGTGGGGAGACCCAGTACTTC
TRBV5-1	TRBJ2-1	TRBD2	few	CASSLVRGSGGDEQFF	TGCGCCAGCAGCTTGGTTAGGGGTAGCGGGGGAGACGAGCAGTTCTTC
TRBV4-1	TRBJ1-3	TRBD1	NA	CASSLGQGVNGNTIYF	TGCGCCAGCAGCCTGGGACAGGGTGTGAATGGAAACACCATATATTTT
TRBV19	TRBJ1-4	NA	NA	CASSLFWENEKLFF	TGTGCCAGTAGTTTGTTTTGGGAGAATGAAAAACTGTTTTTT
TRBV28	TRBJ1-2	NA	NA	CASSLPRGLGYTF	TGTGCCAGCAGTTTGCCCAGGGGCCTGGGCTACACCTTC
TRBV6-4	TRBJ2-1	TRBD1	many	CASSDSGTGGTDEQFF	TGTGCCAGCAGTGACTCGGGGACAGGGGGTACTGATGAGCAGTTCTTC
TRBV2	TRBJ2-1	TRBD2	NA	CASSEPGLDGYNEQFF	TGTGCCAGCAGTGAGCCGGGACTAGATGGTTACAATGAGCAGTTCTTC
TRBV4-1	TRBJ1-2	TRBD1	NA	CASSQDSGQGDYTF	TGCGCCAGCAGCCAAGATTCGGGACAGGGTGACTACACCTTC
TRBV1	TRBJ1-4	NA	NA	CTSSQHRGPATNEKLFF	TGCACCAGCAGCCAACACAGGGGACCCGCAACTAATGAAAAACTGTTTTTT
TRBV5-4	TRBJ1-1	NA	NA	CASSLGGGKDEAFF	TGTGCCAGCAGCTTGGGCGGGGGGAAGGATGAAGCTTTCTTT
TRBV6-2/TRBV6-3	TRBJ2-2	NA	few	CASSYTGWSGELFF	TGTGCCAGCAGTTATACAGGGTGGTCCGGGGAGCTGTTTTTT
TRBV4-2	TRBJ1-6	NA	few	CASSQGGTSYNSPLHF	TGTGCCAGCAGCCAGGGCGGGACTTCCTATAATTCACCCCTCCACTTT
TRBV13	TRBJ1-2	TRBD1	NA	CASSPDRGLDGYTF	TGTGCCAGCAGTCCCGACAGGGGGCTAGATGGCTACACCTTC
TRBV6-1	TRBJ2-1	TRBD2	NA	CASKGLAGNHEQFF	TGTGCCAGCAAAGGACTAGCGGGGAACCATGAGCAGTTCTTC
TRBV6-2/TRBV6-3	TRBJ1-1	NA	NA	CASSYGWGGDTEAFF	TGTGCCAGCAGTTACGGTTGGGGAGGGGACACTGAAGCTTTCTTT
TRBV18	TRBJ2-1	TRBD1	NA	CASSPLPGQGFAPEQFF	TGTGCCAGCTCACCCCTTCCGGGACAGGGATTTGCTCCTGAGCAGTTCTTC
TRBV9	TRBJ2-1	TRBD2	once	CASSRTSGGGYNEQFF	TGTGCCAGCAGCCGGACTAGCGGGGGGGGCTACAATGAGCAGTTCTTC
TRBV2	TRBJ1-4	NA	NA	CASVVSGTFEKLFF	TGTGCCAGCGTGGTCAGTGGGACTTTTGAAAAACTGTTTTTT
TRBV7-9	TRBJ1-4	NA	NA	CASRAGAWATNEKLFF	TGTGCCAGCAGGGCAGGGGCTTGGGCAACTAATGAAAAACTGTTTTTT
TRBV5-4	TRBJ1-3	NA	NA	CAIHAQGPGNTIYF	TGTGCCATTCACGCGCAGGGGCCTGGAAACACCATATATTTT
TRBV11-3	TRBJ2-2	NA	NA	CASSLPLETSDSGELFF	TGTGCCAGCAGCCTTCCCCTCGAGACTAGTGACTCCGGGGAGCTGTTTTTT
TRBV5-1	TRBJ1-4	NA	once	CASSLESGGLGEKLFF	TGCGCCAGCAGCTTGGAATCCGGGGGGCTAGGGGAAAAACTGTTTTTT
TRBV7-8	TRBJ1-1	NA	NA	CASSLGVRRNTEAFF	TGTGCCAGCAGCTTAGGAGTGAGGAGGAACACTGAAGCTTTCTTT
TRBV3-1/TRBV3-2	TRBJ1-2	NA	NA	CASSQVQGYGYTF	TGTGCCAGCAGCCAAGTACAGGGCTATGGCTACACCTTC
TRBV2	TRBJ2-5	NA	NA	CASSGSGIYQETQYF	TGTGCCAGCAGTGGTTCGGGTATTTACCAAGAGACCCAGTACTTC
TRBV25-1	TRBJ1-1	NA	NA	CASSELNSEAFF	TGTGCCAGCAGTGAATTAAACAGTGAAGCTTTCTTT
TRBV7-2	TRBJ2-6	NA	NA	CASSLAGAMGANVLTF	TGTGCCAGCAGCTTAGCAGGGGCTATGGGGGCCAACGTCCTGACTTTC
TRBV9	TRBJ2-1	TRBD2	NA	CASSVEIAGDNEQFF	TGTGCCAGCAGCGTAGAAATAGCGGGGGACAATGAGCAGTTCTTC
TRBV28	TRBJ1-2	NA	NA	CASSLNYGYTF	TGTGCCAGCAGTCTAAACTATGGCTACACCTTC
TRBV18	TRBJ1-1	NA	NA	CASSPGADGGAFF	TGTGCCAGCTCACCAGGTGCAGATGGTGGAGCTTTCTTT
TRBV28	TRBJ1-1	NA	NA	CASSLGARYTEAFF	TGTGCCAGCAGTTTAGGGGCCAGGTACACTGAAGCTTTCTTT
TRBV12-5	TRBJ1-3	NA	NA	CASGPRGVSGNTIYF	TGTGCTAGTGGTCCCAGGGGAGTCTCTGGAAACACCATATATTTT
TRBV5-1	TRBJ1-6	TRBD1	NA	CASTPGQGGSPLHF	TGCGCCAGCACCCCCGGACAGGGGGGTTCACCCCTCCACTTT
TRBV2	TRBJ1-1	TRBD1	NA	CATKGLQGAAEAFF	TGTGCCACTAAGGGGTTGCAGGGGGCCGCTGAAGCTTTCTTT
TRBV11-1	TRBJ2-2	NA	NA	CASSRVGNTGELFF	TGTGCCAGCAGCCGAGTCGGGAACACCGGGGAGCTGTTTTTT
TRBV5-1	TRBJ2-1	TRBD1	once	CASSLTPGQGGNEQFF	TGCGCCAGCAGCTTGACTCCGGGACAGGGGGGCAATGAGCAGTTCTTC
TRBV19	TRBJ1-1	TRBD1	NA	CASNPGGSNTEAFF	TGTGCCAGTAACCCAGGGGGCTCGAACACTGAAGCTTTCTTT
TRBV5-6	TRBJ2-1	TRBD2	NA	CASSAGLAGVTTHNEQFF	TGTGCCAGCAGCGCGGGACTAGCGGGGGTCACGACACACAATGAGCAGTTCTTC
TRBV6-2/TRBV6-3	TRBJ1-6	TRBD1	NA	CASSYSPGTGYSYNSPLHF	TGTGCCAGCAGTTACTCACCCGGGACAGGATACTCCTATAATTCACCCCTCCACTTT
TRBV14	TRBJ1-6	NA	NA	CASSRQPGIESPLHF	TGTGCCAGCAGTCGCCAGCCGGGAATTGAATCACCCCTCCACTTT